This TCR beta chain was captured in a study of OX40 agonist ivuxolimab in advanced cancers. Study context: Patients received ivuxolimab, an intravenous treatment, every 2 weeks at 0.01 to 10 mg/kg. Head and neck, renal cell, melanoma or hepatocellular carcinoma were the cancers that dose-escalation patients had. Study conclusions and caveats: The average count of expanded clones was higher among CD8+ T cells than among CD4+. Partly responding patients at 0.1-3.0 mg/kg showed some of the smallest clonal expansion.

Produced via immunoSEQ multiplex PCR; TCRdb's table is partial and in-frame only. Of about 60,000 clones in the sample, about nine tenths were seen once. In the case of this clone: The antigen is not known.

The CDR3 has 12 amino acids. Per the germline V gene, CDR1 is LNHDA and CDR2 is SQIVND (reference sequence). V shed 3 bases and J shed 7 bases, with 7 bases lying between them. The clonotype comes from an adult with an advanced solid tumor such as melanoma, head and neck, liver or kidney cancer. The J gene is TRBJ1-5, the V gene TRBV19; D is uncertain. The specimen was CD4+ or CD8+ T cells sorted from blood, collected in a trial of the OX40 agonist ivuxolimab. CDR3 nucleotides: TGTGCCAGTAGTATCGTAGGGCAGCCCCAGCATTTT. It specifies CASSIVGQPQHF.